This TCR beta chain was recorded in a study of T cells in Graves' hyperthyroidism and ophthalmopathy. General study results and limits: Ophthalmopathy and stable hyperthyroidism were separated by a 13 V-J model.

A remark on this clonotype: Its antigen remains unidentified.

Germline V gene data show CDR1 as MNHEY and CDR2 as SMNVEV (reference sequence). V was trimmed by 4 bases and J by 5 bases, leaving 20 bases between them. The CDR3 is made up of 16 amino acids. RNA transcripts provided the source from which TCR beta CDR3 regions were amplified. When the TCR CDR3 underwent first-round RT-PCR, the HTBI primer set was used. TCRdb reprocessed the multiplex PCR reads with MiXCR, giving one entry per CDR3 protein. In the table there are hundreds of thousands of distinct CDR3 sequences, roughly 15% of which are singletons. Together with thyroid ultrasound, orbital computed tomography, serum thyroxine and TRAb, clinical symptoms were used for diagnoses.

The sample consisted of blood. The TCR comes from a young woman with Graves' ophthalmopathy. This chain links TRBV27 with TRBJ2-5; the D gene is possibly TRBD1 (6 bases). For the CDR3, the DNA is TGTGCCAGCAGTTCTGGGTCGGCAGGGGCTGGGGAGACCCAGTACTTC. It translates to CASSSGSAGAGETQYF.